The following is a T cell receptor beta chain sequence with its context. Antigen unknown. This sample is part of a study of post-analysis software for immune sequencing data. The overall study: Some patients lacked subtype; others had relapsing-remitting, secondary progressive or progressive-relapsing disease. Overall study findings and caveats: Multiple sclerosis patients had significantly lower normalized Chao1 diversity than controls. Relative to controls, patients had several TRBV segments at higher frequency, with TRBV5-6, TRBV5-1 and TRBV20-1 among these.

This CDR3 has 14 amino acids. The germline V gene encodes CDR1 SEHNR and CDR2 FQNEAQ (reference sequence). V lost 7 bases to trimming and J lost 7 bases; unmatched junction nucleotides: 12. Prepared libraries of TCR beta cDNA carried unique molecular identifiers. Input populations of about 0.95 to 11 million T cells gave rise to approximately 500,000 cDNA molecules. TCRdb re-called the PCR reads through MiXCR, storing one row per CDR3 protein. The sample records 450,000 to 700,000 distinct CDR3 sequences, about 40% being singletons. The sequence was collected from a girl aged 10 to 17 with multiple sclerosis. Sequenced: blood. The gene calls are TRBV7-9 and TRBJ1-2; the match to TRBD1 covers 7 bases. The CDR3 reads CASTGTGQAGGYTF. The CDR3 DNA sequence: TGTGCCAGCACCGGTACAGGACAGGCGGGTGGCTACACCTTC.